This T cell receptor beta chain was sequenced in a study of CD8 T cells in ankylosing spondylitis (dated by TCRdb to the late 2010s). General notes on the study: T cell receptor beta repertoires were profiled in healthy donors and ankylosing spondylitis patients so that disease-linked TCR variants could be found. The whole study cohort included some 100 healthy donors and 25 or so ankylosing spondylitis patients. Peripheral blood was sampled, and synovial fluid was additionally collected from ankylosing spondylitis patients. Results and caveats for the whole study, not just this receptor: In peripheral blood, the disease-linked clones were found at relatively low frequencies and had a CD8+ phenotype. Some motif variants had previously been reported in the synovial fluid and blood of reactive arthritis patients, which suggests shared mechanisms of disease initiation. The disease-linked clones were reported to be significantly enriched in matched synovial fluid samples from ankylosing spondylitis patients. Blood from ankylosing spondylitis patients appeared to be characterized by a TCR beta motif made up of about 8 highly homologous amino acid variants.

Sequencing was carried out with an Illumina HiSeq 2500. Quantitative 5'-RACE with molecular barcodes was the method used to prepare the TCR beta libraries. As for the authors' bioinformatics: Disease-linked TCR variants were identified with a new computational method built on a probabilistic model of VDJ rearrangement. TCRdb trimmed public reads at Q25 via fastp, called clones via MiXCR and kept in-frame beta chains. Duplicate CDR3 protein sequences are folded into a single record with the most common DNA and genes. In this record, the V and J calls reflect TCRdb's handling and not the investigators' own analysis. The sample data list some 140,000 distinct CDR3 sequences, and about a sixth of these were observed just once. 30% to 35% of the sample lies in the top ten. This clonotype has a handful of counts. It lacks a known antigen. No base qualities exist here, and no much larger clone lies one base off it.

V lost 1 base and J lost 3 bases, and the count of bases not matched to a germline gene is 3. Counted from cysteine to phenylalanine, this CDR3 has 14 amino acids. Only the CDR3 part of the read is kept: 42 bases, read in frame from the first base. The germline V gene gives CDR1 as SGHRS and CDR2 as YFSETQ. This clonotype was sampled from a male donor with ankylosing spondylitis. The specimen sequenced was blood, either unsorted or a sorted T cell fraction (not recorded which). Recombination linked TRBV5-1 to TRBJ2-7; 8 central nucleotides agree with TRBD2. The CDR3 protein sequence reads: CASSLYTSGYEQYF. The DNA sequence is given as TGCGCCAGCAGCTTGTATACTAGCGGCTACGAGCAGTACTTC.